The clone carrying this T cell receptor beta chain was counted only a few times. Its antigen is not known. The data belong to a study of identical twins. Regarding the study as a whole: High-abundance cord blood beta clonotypes had fewer insertions; memory repertoires showed none.

TCRdb itself ran the 5' RACE reads through MiXCR, one entry per CDR3 protein. The sample carries 450,000 or so distinct CDR3 sequences, 20% to 25% recorded once. The CDR3 extends over 15 amino acids. V was clipped by 0 bases and J by 3 bases, with 11 bases between them. In germline, CDR1 is SGHKS, CDR2 YYEKEE (reference sequence). Among all donors, each was a healthy Caucasian. In addition, the sample was reused for a study of T cells expressing NK-cell markers.

The chain combines TRBV5-5 with TRBJ2-3; D is perhaps TRBD1 (5 bases). The receptor was derived from a woman under 30 in good health. The specimen sequenced was CD4+ T cells sorted from blood. CDR3 DNA sequence: TGTGCCAGCAGCTTGGTGGGCAGGGCTACAGATACGCAGTATTTT. This translates into CASSLVGRATDTQYF. The whole variable domain, filled in from reference TRBV5-5 and TRBJ2-3, reads DAGVTQSPTHLIKTRGQQVTLRCSPISGHKSVSWYQQVLGQGPQFIFQYYEKEERGRGNFPDRFSARQFPNYSSELNVNALLLGDSALYLCASSLVGRATDTQYFGPGTRLTVL.